The sequence of this T cell receptor beta chain was determined in a study of monozygotic twins with inflammatory bowel disease. TCRdb reprocessed the 5' RACE reads and reports one entry per CDR3 protein, with no DNA. The sample has some 170,000 distinct CDR3 sequences; the top ten hold around 6.8%. The CDR3 loop spans 18 amino acids. Germline V gene data show CDR1 as SGHRS and CDR2 as YFSETQ. Sequencing used blood. The sequence derives from a human donor with ulcerative colitis or Crohn's disease, or a healthy co-twin of an affected twin (not recorded which). The chain is built from TRBV5-1 and TRBJ1-2. The CDR3 here is CASSLALPLLDGVKSYTF.